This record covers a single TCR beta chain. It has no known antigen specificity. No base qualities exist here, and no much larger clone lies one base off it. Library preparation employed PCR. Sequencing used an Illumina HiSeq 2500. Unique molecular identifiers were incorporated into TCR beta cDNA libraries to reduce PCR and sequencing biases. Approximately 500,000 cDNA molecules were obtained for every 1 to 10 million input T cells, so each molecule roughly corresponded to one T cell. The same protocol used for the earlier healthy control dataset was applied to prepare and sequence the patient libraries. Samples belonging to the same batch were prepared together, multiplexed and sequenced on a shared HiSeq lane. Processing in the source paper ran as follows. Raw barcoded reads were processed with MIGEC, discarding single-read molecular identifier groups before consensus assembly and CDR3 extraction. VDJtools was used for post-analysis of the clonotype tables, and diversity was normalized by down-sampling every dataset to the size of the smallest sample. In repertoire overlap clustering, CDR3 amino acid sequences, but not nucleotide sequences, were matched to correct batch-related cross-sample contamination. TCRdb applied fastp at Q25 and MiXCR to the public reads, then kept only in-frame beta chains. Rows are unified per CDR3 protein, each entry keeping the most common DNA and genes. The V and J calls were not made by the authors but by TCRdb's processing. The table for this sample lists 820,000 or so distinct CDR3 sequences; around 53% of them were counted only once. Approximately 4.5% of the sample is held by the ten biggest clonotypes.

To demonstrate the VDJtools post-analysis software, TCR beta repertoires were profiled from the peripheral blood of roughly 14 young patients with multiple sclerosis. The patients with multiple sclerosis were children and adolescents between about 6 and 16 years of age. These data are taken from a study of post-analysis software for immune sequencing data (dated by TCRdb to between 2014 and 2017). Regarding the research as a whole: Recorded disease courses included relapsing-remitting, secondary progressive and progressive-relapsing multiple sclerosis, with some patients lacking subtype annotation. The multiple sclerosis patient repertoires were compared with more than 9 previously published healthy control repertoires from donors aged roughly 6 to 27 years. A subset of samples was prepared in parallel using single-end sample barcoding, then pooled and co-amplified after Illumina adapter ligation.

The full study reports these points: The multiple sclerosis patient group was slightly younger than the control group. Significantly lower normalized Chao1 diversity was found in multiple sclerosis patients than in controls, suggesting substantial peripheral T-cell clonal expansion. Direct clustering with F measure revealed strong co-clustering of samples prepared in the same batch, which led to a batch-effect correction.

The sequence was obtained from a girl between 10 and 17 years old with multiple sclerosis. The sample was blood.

The sequenced DNA is TGCAGCGTGGGGACGGCCCTGACTAGCACAGATACGCAGTATTTT. Translated, this is CSVGTALTSTDTQYF. The chain employs TRBV29-1 and TRBJ2-3; the D match is possibly TRBD1 or TRBD2, with 5 bases aligned in each. CDR1 SQVTM and CDR2 ANQGSEA are derived from the germline V gene. V sheds 6 bases and J sheds 0 bases, leaving 16 bases between their ends. Spanning cysteine to phenylalanine, the CDR3 consists of 15 amino acids. Only the CDR3 region is kept as DNA, spanning 45 bases read in frame from base 1.